Given below is one TCR beta chain in context. Profiled with immunoSEQ multiplex PCR; TCRdb holds only in-frame clones, not every one. The sample holds over 1.4 million clones; roughly 96% are singletons and the top ten take over 1%. The entry originates in a study of shared clonotypes between healthy human individuals. Per the germline V gene, CDR1 is SGHRS and CDR2 is YFSETQ. The CDR3 runs to 15 residues. Trimming stripped 0 bases from V and 7 bases from J, with 14 bases between. All the donors were Caucasian adults who lived in Nashville, Tennessee. This chain joins TRBV5-1 and TRBJ2-1, with D maybe TRBD2 (6 bases). This receptor was taken from a man aged 30-40 years in good health. Sequencing was performed on naive CD4+ T cells sorted from blood. This sample's subset: CD45RA+ positively selected. The CDR3 sequence is CASSLVGGRANEQFF. CDR3 DNA: TGCGCCAGCAGCTTGGTTGGAGGGAGAGCTAATGAGCAGTTCTTC.